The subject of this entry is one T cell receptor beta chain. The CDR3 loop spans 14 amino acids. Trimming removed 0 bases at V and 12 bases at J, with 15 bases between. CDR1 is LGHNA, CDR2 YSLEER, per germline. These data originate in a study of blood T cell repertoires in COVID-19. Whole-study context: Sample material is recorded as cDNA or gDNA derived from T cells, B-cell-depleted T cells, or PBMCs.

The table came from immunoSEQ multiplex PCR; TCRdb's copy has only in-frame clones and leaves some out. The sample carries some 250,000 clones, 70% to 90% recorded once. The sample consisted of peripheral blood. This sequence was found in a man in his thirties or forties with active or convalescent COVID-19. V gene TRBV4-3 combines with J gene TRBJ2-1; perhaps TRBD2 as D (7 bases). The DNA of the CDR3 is TGCGCCAGCAGCCAAGATCGTCGGGGGGCCTCGCAGTTCTTC. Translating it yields CASSQDRRGASQFF.